This T cell receptor beta chain was captured in a study of CD8 T cells in ankylosing spondylitis (dated by TCRdb to between 2016 and 2019). Notes on the research overall: To find TCR variants linked to disease, the study profiled T cell receptor beta repertoires in ankylosing spondylitis patients and healthy donors. The full study cohort comprised around 25 ankylosing spondylitis patients and roughly 100 healthy donors. Peripheral blood was sampled, and synovial fluid was also collected from ankylosing spondylitis patients. Overall study outcomes, separate from this receptor: The disease-linked clones were reported to be significantly enriched in matched synovial fluid samples from ankylosing spondylitis patients. A CD8+ phenotype was shown by the disease-linked clones, which were found at relatively low frequencies in peripheral blood. A TCR beta motif made up of about eight highly homologous amino acid variants appeared to be characteristic of blood from ankylosing spondylitis patients. Some motif variants were previously reported in synovial fluid and blood of reactive arthritis patients, suggesting common disease-initiation mechanisms.

The germline V gene yields SGHTA for CDR1 and FQGNSA for CDR2. Trimming removed 5 bases from V and 11 bases from J, leaving 18 bases between the germline ends. The CDR3 sequence holds 13 residues, the cysteine and phenylalanine included. The DNA shown is the 39-base CDR3, in frame from base 1. This clonotype was detected ten times or more. No antigen is known for it. Base qualities were left out, and no much larger clone turns up one base away. Reads for this sample came from an Illumina HiSeq 2500. Quantitative 5'-RACE with molecular barcodes was used to prepare TCR beta libraries. In the source study's methods: Disease-linked TCR variants were identified with a new computational method built on a probabilistic model of VDJ rearrangement. The public sequencing data were trimmed at Q25 with fastp and processed into clonotypes with MiXCR by TCRdb, which kept only in-frame beta chains. Rows are unified per CDR3 protein, each entry keeping the most common DNA and genes. TCRdb's processing, not the authors', yielded these V and J calls. In all, the sample holds 500,000 or so distinct CDR3 sequences, and about 5.7% of those were seen once. The ten biggest clones cover around 3.6% of the sample.

The chain is made from TRBV7-2 and TRBJ1-1; the D gene is perhaps TRBD1, on 5 matching bases. The TCR originated in a male donor with ankylosing spondylitis. The specimen sequenced was blood, either unsorted or a sorted T cell fraction (not recorded which). The nucleotides are TGTGCCAGCAGCCCAAGACAGTGGGCGTGGGCTTTCTTT. It is translated as CASSPRQWAWAFF.